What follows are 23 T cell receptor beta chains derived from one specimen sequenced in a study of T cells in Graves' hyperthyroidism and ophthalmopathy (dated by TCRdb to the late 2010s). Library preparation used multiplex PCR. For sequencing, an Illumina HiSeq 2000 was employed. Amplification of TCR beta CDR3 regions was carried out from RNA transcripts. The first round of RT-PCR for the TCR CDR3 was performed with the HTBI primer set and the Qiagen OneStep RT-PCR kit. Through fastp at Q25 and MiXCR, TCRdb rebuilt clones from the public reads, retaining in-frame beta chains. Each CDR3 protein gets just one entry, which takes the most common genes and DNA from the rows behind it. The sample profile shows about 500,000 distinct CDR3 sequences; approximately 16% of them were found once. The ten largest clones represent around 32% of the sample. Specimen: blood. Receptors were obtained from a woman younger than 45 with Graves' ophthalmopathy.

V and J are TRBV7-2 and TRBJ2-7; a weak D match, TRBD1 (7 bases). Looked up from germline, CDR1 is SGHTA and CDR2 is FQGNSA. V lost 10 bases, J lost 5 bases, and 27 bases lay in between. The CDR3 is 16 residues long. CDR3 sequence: CAIPVVEGRGFHEQYF. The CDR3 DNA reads TGTGCCATCCCCGTCGTGGAGGGCAGGGGGTTTCACGAGCAGTACTTC.

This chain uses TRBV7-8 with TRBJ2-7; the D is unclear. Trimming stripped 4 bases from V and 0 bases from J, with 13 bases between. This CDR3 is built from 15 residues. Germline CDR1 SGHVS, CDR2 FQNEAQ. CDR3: CASSSPPESSYEQYF. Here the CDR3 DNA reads TGTGCCAGCAGCTCCCCCCCGGAAAGCTCCTACGAGCAGTACTTC.

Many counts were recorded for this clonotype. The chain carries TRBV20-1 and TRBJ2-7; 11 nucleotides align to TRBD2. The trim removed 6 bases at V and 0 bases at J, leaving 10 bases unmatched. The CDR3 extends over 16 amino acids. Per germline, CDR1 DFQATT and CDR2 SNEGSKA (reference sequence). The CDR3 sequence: CSAAGGTSGFSYEQYF. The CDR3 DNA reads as TGCAGTGCCGCCGGAGGGACTAGCGGTTTCTCCTACGAGCAGTACTTC.

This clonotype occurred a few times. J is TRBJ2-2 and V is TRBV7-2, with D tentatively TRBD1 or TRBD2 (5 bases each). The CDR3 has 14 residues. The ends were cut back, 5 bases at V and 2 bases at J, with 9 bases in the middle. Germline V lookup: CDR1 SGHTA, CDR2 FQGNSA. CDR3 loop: CASSRDQNTGELFF. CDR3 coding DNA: TGTGCCAGCAGCCGGGACCAAAACACCGGGGAGCTGTTTTTT.

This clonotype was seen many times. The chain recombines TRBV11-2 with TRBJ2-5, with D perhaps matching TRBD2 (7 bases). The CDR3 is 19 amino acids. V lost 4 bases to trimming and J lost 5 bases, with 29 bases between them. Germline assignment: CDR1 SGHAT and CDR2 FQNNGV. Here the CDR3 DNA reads TGTGCCAGCAGCTACCACCCGGTGGGGGGGCCAACCCCGGGGGAGACCCAGTACTTC. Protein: CASSYHPVGGPTPGETQYF. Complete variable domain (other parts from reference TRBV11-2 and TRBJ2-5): EAGVAQSPRYKIIEKRQSVAFWCNPISGHATLYWYQQILGQGPKLLIQFQNNGVVDDSQLPKDRFSAERLKGVDSTLKIQPAKLEDSAVYLCASSYHPVGGPTPGETQYFGPGTRLLVL.

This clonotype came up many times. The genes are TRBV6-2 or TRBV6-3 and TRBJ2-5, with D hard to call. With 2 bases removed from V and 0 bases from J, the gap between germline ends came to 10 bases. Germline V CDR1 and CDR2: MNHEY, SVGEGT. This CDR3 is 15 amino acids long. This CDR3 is CASSYPTWYQETQYF. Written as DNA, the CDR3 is TGTGCCAGCAGTTACCCGACTTGGTACCAAGAGACCCAGTACTTC.

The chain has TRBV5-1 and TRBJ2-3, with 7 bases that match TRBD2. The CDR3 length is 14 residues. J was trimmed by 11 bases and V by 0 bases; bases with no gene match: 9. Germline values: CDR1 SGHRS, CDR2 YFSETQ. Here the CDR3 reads CASSLAGRAVWQYF. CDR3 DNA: TGCGCCAGCAGCTTGGCGGGGAGGGCCGTCTGGCAGTATTTT.

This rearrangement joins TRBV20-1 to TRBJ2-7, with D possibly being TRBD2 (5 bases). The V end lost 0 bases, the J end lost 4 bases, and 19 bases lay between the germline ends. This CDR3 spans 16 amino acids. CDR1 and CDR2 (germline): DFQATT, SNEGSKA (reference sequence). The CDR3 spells CSARDLRVGTDYEQYF. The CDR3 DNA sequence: TGCAGTGCTAGAGATCTGAGGGTGGGCACAGATTACGAGCAGTACTTC.

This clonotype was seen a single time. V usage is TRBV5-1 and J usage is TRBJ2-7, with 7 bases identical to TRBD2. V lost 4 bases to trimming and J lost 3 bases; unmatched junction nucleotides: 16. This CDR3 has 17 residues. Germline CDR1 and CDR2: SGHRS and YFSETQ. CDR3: CASSQVGLPLSDYEQYF. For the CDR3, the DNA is TGCGCCAGCAGCCAAGTGGGACTACCCCTATCCGACTACGAGCAGTACTTC.

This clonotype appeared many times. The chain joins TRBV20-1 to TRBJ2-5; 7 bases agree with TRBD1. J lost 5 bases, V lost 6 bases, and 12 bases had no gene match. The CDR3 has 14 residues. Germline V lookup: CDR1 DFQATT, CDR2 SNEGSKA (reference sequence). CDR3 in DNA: TGCAGTGCCGACCTCACGACAGGGCCGGAGACCCAGTACTTC. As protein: CSADLTTGPETQYF.

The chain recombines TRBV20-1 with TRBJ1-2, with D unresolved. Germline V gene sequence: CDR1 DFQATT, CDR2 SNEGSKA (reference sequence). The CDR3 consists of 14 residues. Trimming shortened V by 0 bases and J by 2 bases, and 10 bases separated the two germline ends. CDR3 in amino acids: CSAREGSYNYGYTF. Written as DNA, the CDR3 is TGCAGTGCTAGAGAAGGCAGTTACAACTATGGCTACACCTTC.

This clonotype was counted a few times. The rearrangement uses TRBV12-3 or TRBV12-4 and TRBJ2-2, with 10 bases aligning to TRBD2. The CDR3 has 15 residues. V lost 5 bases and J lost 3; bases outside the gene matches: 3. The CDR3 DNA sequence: TGTGCCAGCAGTCCTAGCGGGGGAGACACCGGGGAGCTGTTTTTT. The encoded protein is CASSPSGGDTGELFF.

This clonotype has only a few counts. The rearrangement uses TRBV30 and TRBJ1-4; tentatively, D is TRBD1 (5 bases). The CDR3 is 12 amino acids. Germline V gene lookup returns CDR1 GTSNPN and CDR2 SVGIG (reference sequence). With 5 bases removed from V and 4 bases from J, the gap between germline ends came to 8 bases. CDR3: CAWGGLNEKLFF. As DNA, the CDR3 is TGTGCCTGGGGGGGACTTAATGAAAAACTGTTTTTT.

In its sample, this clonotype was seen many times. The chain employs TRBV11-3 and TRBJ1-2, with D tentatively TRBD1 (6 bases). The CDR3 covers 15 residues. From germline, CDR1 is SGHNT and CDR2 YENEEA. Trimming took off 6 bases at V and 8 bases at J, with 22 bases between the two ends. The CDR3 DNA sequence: TGTGCCAGCAGTCCCCGAAGGACAGATGGAACCGGCTACACCTTC. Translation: CASSPRRTDGTGYTF.

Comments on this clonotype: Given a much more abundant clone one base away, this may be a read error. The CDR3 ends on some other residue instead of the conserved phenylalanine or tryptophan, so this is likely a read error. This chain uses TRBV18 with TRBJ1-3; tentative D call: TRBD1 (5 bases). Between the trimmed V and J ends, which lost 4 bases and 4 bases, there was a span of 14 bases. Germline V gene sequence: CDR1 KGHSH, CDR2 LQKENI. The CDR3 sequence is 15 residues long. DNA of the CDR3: TGTGCCAGCTCACTTTCAGGGAACGGCGGAAACACCATATATTCT. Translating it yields CASSLSGNGGNTIYS.

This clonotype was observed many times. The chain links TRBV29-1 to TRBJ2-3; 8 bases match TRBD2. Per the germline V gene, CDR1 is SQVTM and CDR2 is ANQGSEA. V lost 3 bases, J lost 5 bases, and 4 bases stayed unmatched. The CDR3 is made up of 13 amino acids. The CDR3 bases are TGCAGCGTTGACCGGGAGGGGGGAGATACGCAGTATTTT. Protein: CSVDREGGDTQYF.

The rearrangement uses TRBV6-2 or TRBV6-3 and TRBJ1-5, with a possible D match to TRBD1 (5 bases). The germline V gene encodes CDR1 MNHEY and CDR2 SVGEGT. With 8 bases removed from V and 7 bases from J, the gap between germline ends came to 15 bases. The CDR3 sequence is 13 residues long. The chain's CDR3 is CASGDGGTQPQHF. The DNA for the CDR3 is TGTGCCAGCGGTGACGGAGGGACCCAGCCCCAGCATTTT.

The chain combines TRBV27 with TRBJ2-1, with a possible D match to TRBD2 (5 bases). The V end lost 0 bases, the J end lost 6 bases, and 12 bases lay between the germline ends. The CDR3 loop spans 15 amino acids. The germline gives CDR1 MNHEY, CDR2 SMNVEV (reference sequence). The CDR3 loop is CASSLSNLAGNEQFF. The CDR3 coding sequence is TGTGCCAGCAGTTTATCAAACCTAGCAGGCAATGAGCAGTTCTTC.

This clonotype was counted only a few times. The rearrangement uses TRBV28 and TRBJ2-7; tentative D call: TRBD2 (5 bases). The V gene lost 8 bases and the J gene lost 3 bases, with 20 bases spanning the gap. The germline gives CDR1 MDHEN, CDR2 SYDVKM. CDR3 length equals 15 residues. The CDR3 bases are TGTGCCAGCGTAAGAGGGCCCTCTCAGCACTACGAGCAGTACTTC. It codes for CASVRGPSQHYEQYF.

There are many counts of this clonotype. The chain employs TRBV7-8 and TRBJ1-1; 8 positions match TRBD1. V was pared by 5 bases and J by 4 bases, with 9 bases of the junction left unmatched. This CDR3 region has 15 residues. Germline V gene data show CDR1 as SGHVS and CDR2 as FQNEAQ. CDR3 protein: CASSPSGGSLTEAFF. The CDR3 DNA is TGTGCCAGCAGCCCATCAGGGGGCAGCCTCACTGAAGCTTTCTTT.

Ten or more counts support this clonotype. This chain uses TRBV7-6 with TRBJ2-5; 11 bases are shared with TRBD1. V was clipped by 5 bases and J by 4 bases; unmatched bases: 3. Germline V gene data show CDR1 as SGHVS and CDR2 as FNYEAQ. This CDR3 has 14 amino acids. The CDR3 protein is CASSIGTGGETQYF. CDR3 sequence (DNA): TGTGCCAGCAGCATAGGGACAGGGGGAGAGACCCAGTACTTC.

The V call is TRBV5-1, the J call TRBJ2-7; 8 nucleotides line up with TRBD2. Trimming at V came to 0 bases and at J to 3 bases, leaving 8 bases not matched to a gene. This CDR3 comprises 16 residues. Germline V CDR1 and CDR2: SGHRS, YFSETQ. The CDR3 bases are TGCGCCAGCAGCTTGGGGATGACTAGCGAGAGCTACGAGCAGTACTTC. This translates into CASSLGMTSESYEQYF.

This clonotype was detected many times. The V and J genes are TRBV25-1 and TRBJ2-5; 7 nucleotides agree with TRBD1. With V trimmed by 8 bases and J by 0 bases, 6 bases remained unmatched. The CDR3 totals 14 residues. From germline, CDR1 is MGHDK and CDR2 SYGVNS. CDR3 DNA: TGTGCCAGCGGTCGGACAGGAAACCAAGAGACCCAGTACTTC. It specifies CASGRTGNQETQYF.